A single sample is the source of the 21 T cell receptor beta chains below, sequenced in a study of shared T cell receptors in the human thymus. TCRdb's table, derived via immunoSEQ multiplex PCR, lists solely in-frame clones and lacks some. The repertoire consists of approximately 730,000 clones, with 70% to 90% occurring once and the leading ten covering roughly 0.01%. These records were also assigned to another study, of human thymus T cells.

Sequencing was carried out using thymocytes. The origin of the receptors is a girl less than two years old with a congenital heart defect.

This rearrangement joins TRBV4-3 to TRBJ2-5; TRBD2 aligns across 7 bases. The CDR3 has 13 residues. The V segment lost 3 bases and the J segment 7 bases; nucleotides outside the gene matches: 5. The V gene's germline CDR1 is LGHNA and CDR2 YSLEER. The CDR3 protein is CASSHGLGGTQYF. CDR3 sequence (DNA): TGCGCCAGCAGCCACGGACTAGGAGGGACCCAGTACTTC.

This chain connects TRBV7-9 to TRBJ1-4; no definite D call. The V and J ends lost 5 bases and 8 bases respectively, with 9 bases between them. Germline V gene lookup returns CDR1 SEHNR and CDR2 FQNEAQ (reference sequence). The CDR3 length is 12 residues. The chain's CDR3 is CASSRGGEKLFF. The CDR3, as DNA: TGTGCCAGCAGCCGCGGAGGGGAAAAACTGTTTTTT. The full variable domain, completed using reference TRBV7-9 and TRBJ1-4, is DTGVSQNPRHKITKRGQNVTFRCDPISEHNRLYWYRQTLGQGPEFLTYFQNEAQLEKSRLLSDRFSAERPKGSFSTLEIQRTEQGDSAMYLCASSRGGEKLFFGSGTQLSVL.

The chain is built from TRBV19 and TRBJ1-2; no definite D call. Trimming shortened V by 9 bases and J by 7 bases, and 21 bases separated the two germline ends. The CDR3 runs to 14 residues. CDR1 is LNHDA, CDR2 SQIVND, per germline (reference sequence). The CDR3 DNA reads TGTGCCAGCTATCCTGGAAGGAGGTATTCTGGCTACACCTTC. Its protein product is CASYPGRRYSGYTF.

J is TRBJ2-1 and V is TRBV4-3, with 10 bases fitting TRBD2. V trimming: 0 bases; J trimming: 5 bases; junction bases outside the gene matches: 13. CDR1 and CDR2 (germline): LGHNA, YSLEER. CDR3 length: 19 residues. The CDR3 spells CASSQESSGGEKKHNEQFF. In nucleotides, the CDR3 is TGCGCCAGCAGCCAAGAGTCCAGCGGGGGGGAAAAAAAGCACAATGAGCAGTTCTTC.

The chain has TRBV19 and TRBJ2-5; TRBD1 might be the D (5 bases). CDR1 is LNHDA, CDR2 SQIVND, per germline (reference sequence). The CDR3 totals 13 residues. V was trimmed by 3 bases and J by 3 bases, leaving 8 bases between them. The CDR3: CASSIGREETQYF. DNA for the CDR3: TGTGCCAGTAGTATTGGCAGGGAAGAGACCCAGTACTTC.

The V and J genes are TRBV7-6 and TRBJ1-4, with a tentative D call TRBD1 (5 bases). Looked up from germline, CDR1 is SGHVS and CDR2 is FNYEAQ. Trimming removed 2 bases at V and 3 bases at J, with 10 bases between. The CDR3 loop spans 15 amino acids. CDR3 in amino acids: CASSLCKGPNEKLFF. The CDR3 bases are TGTGCCAGCAGCTTATGCAAGGGGCCTAATGAAAAACTGTTTTTT.

This chain links TRBV4-1 with TRBJ1-2; 7 bases fit TRBD1. V lost 6 bases and J lost 7; bases outside the gene matches: 14. The CDR3 runs 15 residues. Germline CDR1 is MGHRA and CDR2 is YSYEKL. CDR3 sequence: CASRVLGQSQVGYTF. CDR3 bases: TGCGCCAGCAGGGTCCTGGGACAGTCTCAAGTTGGCTACACCTTC.

The chain is built from TRBV5-6 and TRBJ1-6; TRBD1 might be the D (6 bases). V was shortened by 3 bases and J by 16 bases, with 11 bases between the two germline ends. In germline, CDR1 is SGHDT, CDR2 YYEEEE. CDR3 length: 11 amino acids. CDR3 sequence reads: CASSSGHLLHF. CDR3 bases: TGTGCCAGCAGCTCGGGACACCTACTCCACTTT.

As for this clone: Its ends do not fully match the called genes, so a read error is possible. The chain carries TRBV6-5 and TRBJ1-1, with TRBD1 matching over 7 bases. Germline V gene sequence: CDR1 MNHEY, CDR2 SVGAGI. The CDR3 sequence is 14 residues long. The CDR3 bases are TGTGCCAGCAGGCCGACAGGGTTGAACGCTGAAGCTTTCTTT. This sequence encodes CASRPTGLNAEAFF.

This chain joins TRBV25-1 and TRBJ1-4; 7 positions match TRBD1. The CDR3 sequence is 17 residues long. Trimming took 5 bases from V and 8 from J; bases not matched to a gene: 17. From germline, CDR1 is MGHDK and CDR2 SYGVNS. CDR3 sequence: CASSPPGRGRGVEKLFF. Here the CDR3 DNA reads TGTGCCAGCAGTCCCCCCGGGAGGGGGCGAGGGGTAGAAAAACTGTTTTTT.

The chain uses TRBV10-2 and TRBJ2-3; 9 nucleotides line up with TRBD1. Germline CDR1 is WSHSY and CDR2 is SAAADI. V shed 4 bases and J 3 bases; nucleotides not matched to a gene: 2. There are 14 residues in the CDR3. CDR3 bases: TGCGCCAGCAGTGGAGACAGGGGGACAGATACGCAGTATTTT. It is translated as CASSGDRGTDTQYF.

In this sample, this clone turned up a few times. The chain is built from TRBV7-8 and TRBJ2-3; possible D gene TRBD1, 6 bases. Germline V lookup: CDR1 SGHVS, CDR2 FQNEAQ. The ends were cut back, 7 bases at V and 1 base at J, with 6 bases in the middle. This CDR3 region has 12 residues. The CDR3 DNA sequence: TGTGCCAGCAAGGGGGGCACAGATACGCAGTATTTT. This gives the protein CASKGGTDTQYF.

The V gene is TRBV5-1, the J gene TRBJ1-2; D is ambiguous. Trimming removed 2 bases at V and 3 bases at J, with 8 bases between. The CDR3 loop spans 13 amino acids. Germline-derived CDR1 and CDR2 are SGHRS and YFSETQ. CDR3 region: CASSFSRDYGYTF. CDR3 coding DNA: TGCGCCAGCAGCTTCTCCCGGGACTATGGCTACACCTTC.

This clone appeared a single time. The chain employs TRBV28 and TRBJ1-2, with 8 bases aligning to TRBD1. The J segment lost 7 bases and the V segment lost 4 bases, leaving 8 bases of the junction unmatched. The CDR3 extends over 14 amino acids. Germline V gives CDR1 MDHEN, CDR2 SYDVKM. CDR3: CASSSDREGCGYTF. The CDR3 bases are TGTGCCAGCAGTTCGGACAGGGAGGGTTGTGGCTACACCTTC.

The chain uses TRBV10-2 and TRBJ2-3; TRBD2 is a possible D gene (6 bases). CDR1 is WSHSY, CDR2 SAAADI, per germline. This CDR3 is 12 amino acids long. Trimming left V 10 bases short and J 3 bases short, with 11 bases between. As DNA, the CDR3 is TGCGCCACGCGGGGCTTTACAGATACGCAGTATTTT. This gives the protein CATRGFTDTQYF.

The CDR3 here is CASSQVPGLAGGGTDTQYF. In nucleotides, the CDR3 is TGCGCCAGCAGCCAAGTCCCGGGACTAGCGGGGGGCGGCACAGATACGCAGTATTTT. The V call is TRBV4-1, the J call TRBJ2-3, with 15 bases fitting TRBD2. CDR3 length: 19 residues. With V trimmed by 1 base and J by 1 base, 6 bases remained unmatched. Germline CDR1 reads MGHRA; CDR2 reads YSYEKL.

The chain carries TRBV5-1 and TRBJ1-1; maybe TRBD1 (5 bases). Germline lookup yields CDR1 SGHRS and CDR2 YFSETQ. The CDR3 runs 14 residues. The V end was cut by 1 base, the J end by 6 bases, with 13 bases between. In nucleotides, the CDR3 is TGCGCCAGCAGCTTGAGCACAGGCCTCGCTGAAGCTTTCTTT. This codes for CASSLSTGLAEAFF.

The rearrangement joins TRBV28 to TRBJ1-2; 10 bases map to TRBD1. The CDR3 consists of 13 residues. The germline CDR1 and CDR2 sequences are MDHEN and SYDVKM. After removal of 5 bases from V and 8 bases from J, the junction contained 5 bases not matched to a gene. CDR3 in DNA: TGTGCCAGCAGTGGGGACAGGGGTTTAGGCTACACCTTC. Its protein product is CASSGDRGLGYTF.

CDR3 amino acids: CASSQPTGGDQPQHF. As DNA, the CDR3 is TGCGCCAGCAGCCAGCCGACAGGGGGGGATCAGCCCCAGCATTTT. The V call is TRBV4-1, the J call TRBJ1-5, with 9 nucleotides matching TRBD1. V lost 3 bases, J lost 5 bases, and 5 bases stayed unmatched. Germline CDR1 reads MGHRA; CDR2 reads YSYEKL. The CDR3 spans 15 residues.

The sample holds a few counts of this clone. The gene calls are TRBV14 and TRBJ1-2, with D tentatively TRBD1 (5 bases). The CDR3 spans 17 residues. Trimming took 0 bases from V and 4 from J, leaving 18 bases between them. Germline CDR1 reads SGHDN; CDR2 reads FVKESK. The CDR3 bases are TGTGCCAGCAGCCAAGATCTCGGCGGGGGGTCTCGCTATGGCTACACCTTC. Protein product: CASSQDLGGGSRYGYTF.

The chain links TRBV6-5 to TRBJ1-5; D call uncertain. This CDR3 region has 16 residues. V lost 0 bases and J lost 3, with 12 bases in between. Per the germline V gene, CDR1 is MNHEY and CDR2 is SVGAGI. CDR3 nucleotides: TGTGCCAGCAGTTACTCAGCGGGATCGGACAATCAGCCCCAGCATTTT. Encoded protein: CASSYSAGSDNQPQHF.